Reported below is one T cell receptor (beta chain). Its antigen is not identified. The data are from a study of blood T cells in healthy people across ages. Findings and limits, study-wide: Long-lived donors had more naive CD4+ cells and higher diversity than aged donors. Calculation of diversity from one million T cells yielded estimates considered to be underestimates.

The CDR3 spans 16 residues. Germline CDR1 LNHNV, CDR2 YYDKDF (reference sequence). V was shortened by 6 bases and J by 4 bases, with 21 bases between the two germline ends. Primers used in a second PCR of about 7 to 12 cycles were a sample-barcoded 5' primer and a J-beta primer mix. Each CDR3 protein is one row after TCRdb ran MiXCR on the 5' RACE reads. The data contain 780,000 or so distinct CDR3 sequences, 45% to 70% of them singletons. The chain links TRBV15 to TRBJ1-2; no clear D. The clonotype comes from a man in his forties in good health. Input material: blood. The CDR3 spells CATSKHRNKPPYGYTF. The CDR3 region has the DNA TGTGCCACCAGTAAACACAGAAACAAACCCCCCTATGGCTACACCTTC.